This T cell receptor beta chain stems from a study of neurological immune-mediated disorders. The study, taken as a whole, reports: Multiple sclerosis was found to have the least TCR clonal expansion, below healthy controls, and HTLV-1-associated myelopathy the most.

The V end was cut by 0 bases, the J end by 0 bases, with 4 bases between. The CDR3 has 13 residues. From germline, CDR1 is SGDLS and CDR2 YYNGEE. The cDNA was produced through 5'RACE with 10-nucleotide random UMIs. TCRdb analysed the 5' RACE reads with MiXCR anew, one entry per CDR3 protein. The table shows about 33,000 distinct CDR3 sequences, with roughly 1.6% occurring only once. Many counts were recorded for this clonotype. No antigen is known for it. This receptor was identified in a woman aged 25 to 45 with multiple sclerosis. The material sequenced was PBMCs. The V gene is TRBV9, the J gene TRBJ2-7; D is ambiguous. In DNA, the CDR3 is TGTGCCAGCAGCGTAGGCAACTCCTACGAGCAGTACTTC. Amino acids: CASSVGNSYEQYF.